This passage covers 13 T cell receptor beta chains from one sample sequenced in a study of shared T cell receptors in the human thymus listed by TCRdb under 2021. The library relied on the immunoSEQ multiplex PCR assay. TCRdb provides this immuneACCESS table in a form limited to in-frame rearrangements. Some clones are lacking; in checked studies, under half of them reflect an unresolved V gene, and why the rest are absent is not known. This sample gives under 850,000 clones in total; approximately 88% of them show up just once. The top ten constitute about 0.01% of the sample. The same specimen was also included in a second study, on human thymus T cells.

Sequenced sample: thymocytes. The origin of the receptors is a boy in the first two years of life with a congenital heart defect. Donor details come from another sample of the same person, matched by shared clones.

The V call is TRBV6-5, the J call TRBJ2-6; 7 positions match TRBD2. The length of the CDR3 is 15 residues. The germline gives CDR1 MNHEY, CDR2 SVGAGI. Germline trimming cut 5 bases from V and 1 base from J; bases unmatched to any gene: 2. The CDR3 region is CASSPGGSGANVLTF. CDR3 nucleotide sequence: TGTGCCAGCAGTCCGGGGGGATCTGGGGCCAACGTCCTGACTTTC.

This chain links TRBV4-2 with TRBJ2-1; TRBD2 aligns across 9 bases. This CDR3 region has 16 residues. From germline, CDR1 is LGHNA and CDR2 YNFKEQ. V lost 4 bases and J lost 10; bases outside the gene matches: 14. The CDR3 sequence is CASSPGGREGLREQFF. The CDR3 region has the DNA TGTGCCAGCAGCCCGGGGGGGCGGGAGGGCCTTCGAGAGCAGTTCTTC.

This chain connects TRBV18 to TRBJ1-1; 8 bases map to TRBD1. J lost 4 bases, V lost 3 bases, and 16 bases had no gene match. Germline CDR1 is KGHSH and CDR2 is LQKENI. CDR3 length equals 18 residues. This chain's CDR3 is CASSPVPDREGNSTEAFF. The CDR3 nucleotides read TGTGCCAGCTCACCTGTCCCGGACAGGGAGGGGAATAGCACTGAAGCTTTCTTT.

The chain carries TRBV30 and TRBJ2-3, with a tentative D call TRBD1 (5 bases). In germline, CDR1 is GTSNPN, CDR2 SVGIG (reference sequence). Deletions cut 1 base from V and 0 bases from J, with 8 bases between. The length of the CDR3 is 14 residues. The CDR3 reads CAWSDGASTDTQYF. In DNA, the CDR3 is TGTGCCTGGAGTGATGGGGCTAGCACAGATACGCAGTATTTT.

The gene calls are TRBV11-3 and TRBJ1-3; D perhaps matches TRBD1 (5 bases). The germline CDR1 and CDR2 sequences are SGHNT and YENEEA. The CDR3 extends over 17 amino acids. The V and J ends lost 5 bases and 0 bases respectively, with 17 bases between them. The CDR3 DNA reads as TGTGCCAGCAGCCCTTGGGGGTTCGGGAGCTCTGGAAACACCATATATTTT. It encodes CASSPWGFGSSGNTIYF.

The V call is TRBV5-4, the J call TRBJ2-3; D might be TRBD2 (6 bases). Germline assignment: CDR1 SGHNT and CDR2 YYREEE (reference sequence). This CDR3 has 16 amino acids. Trimming stripped 2 bases from V and 1 base from J, with 14 bases between. The CDR3, as DNA: TGTGCCAGCAGCTTCCACACCGGGAGAGGCACAGATACGCAGTATTTT. Protein sequence: CASSFHTGRGTDTQYF.

This chain uses TRBV5-1 with TRBJ2-3; tentative D call: TRBD2 (5 bases). Trimming shortened V by 4 bases and J by 2 bases, and 20 bases separated the two germline ends. Germline V gene sequence: CDR1 SGHRS, CDR2 YFSETQ. The CDR3 loop spans 17 amino acids. As DNA, the CDR3 is TGCGCCAGCAGCCCAGGTATACGGGATACTCACACAGATACGCAGTATTTT. It yields the protein CASSPGIRDTHTDTQYF.

The V call is TRBV27, the J call TRBJ2-5, with D uncertain. This CDR3 contains 11 residues. Germline-derived CDR1 and CDR2 are MNHEY and SMNVEV (reference sequence). Trimming left V 5 bases short and J 5 bases short, with 6 bases between. The CDR3 here is CASSPRETQYF. The CDR3 region has the DNA TGTGCCAGCAGTCCGAGGGAGACCCAGTACTTC.

The chain is built from TRBV7-2 and TRBJ2-3; TRBD1 matches 7 bases. V lost 3 bases to trimming and J lost 2 bases; unmatched junction nucleotides: 5. The CDR3 is 15 amino acids. Germline V gene sequence: CDR1 SGHTA, CDR2 FQGNSA. The CDR3 region is CASSLTGYFTDTQYF. The CDR3 DNA sequence: TGTGCCAGCAGCTTGACAGGGTATTTCACAGATACGCAGTATTTT. The full variable domain, in which reference TRBV7-2 and TRBJ2-3 provide the parts outside the CDR3, is GAGVSQSPSNKVTEKGKDVELRCDPISGHTALYWYRQSLGQGLEFLIYFQGNSAPDKSGLPSDRFSAERTGGSVSTLTIQRTQQEDSAVYLCASSLTGYFTDTQYFGPGTRLTVL.

J is TRBJ1-1 and V is TRBV10-3; a weak D match, TRBD1 (5 bases). The CDR3 spans 19 residues. Germline V gene lookup returns CDR1 ENHRY and CDR2 SYGVKD. Deletions cut 0 bases from V and 3 bases from J, with 23 bases between. The CDR3 loop is CAISESKMGTSGRHTEAFF. The CDR3 region has the DNA TGTGCCATCAGTGAGTCTAAGATGGGGACTAGCGGGAGGCACACTGAAGCTTTCTTT.

The chain employs TRBV20-1 and TRBJ2-7; TRBD2 might be the D (6 bases). V lost 6 bases and J lost 2, with 8 bases in between. Germline CDR1 is DFQATT and CDR2 is SNEGSKA (reference sequence). There are 11 residues in the CDR3. The CDR3 nucleotides read TGCAGTGCCCGGGAGCCCTACGAGCAGTACTTC. It encodes CSAREPYEQYF.

The V and J genes are TRBV2 and TRBJ2-1; 12 bases are shared with TRBD2. The V gene's germline CDR1 is SNHLY and CDR2 FYNNEI. The CDR3 has 17 amino acids. J gave up 2 bases and V 6 bases, and 8 bases lay outside the gene matches. The CDR3 sequence is CASRAKTSGSPYNEQFF. The CDR3 coding sequence is TGTGCCAGCAGGGCGAAGACTAGCGGGAGCCCCTACAATGAGCAGTTCTTC.

The chain recombines TRBV29-1 with TRBJ1-5; 9 positions match TRBD1. Trimming took 7 bases from V and 9 from J; bases not matched to a gene: 10. Germline lookup yields CDR1 SQVTM and CDR2 ANQGSEA. This CDR3 comprises 13 residues. CDR3 DNA sequence: TGCAGCGCGGGGACAGGGTCAAAAGGGCCCCAGCATTTT. Its protein is CSAGTGSKGPQHF.